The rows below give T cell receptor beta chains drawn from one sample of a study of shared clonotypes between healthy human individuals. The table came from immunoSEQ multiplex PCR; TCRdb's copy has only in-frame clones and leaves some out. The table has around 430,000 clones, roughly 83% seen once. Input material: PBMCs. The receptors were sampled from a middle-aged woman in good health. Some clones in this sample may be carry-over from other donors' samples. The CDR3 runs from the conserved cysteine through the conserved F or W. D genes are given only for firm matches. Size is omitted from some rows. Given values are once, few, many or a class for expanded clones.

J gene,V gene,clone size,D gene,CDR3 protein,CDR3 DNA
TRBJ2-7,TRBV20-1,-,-,CSAGPRYEQYF,TGCAGTGCTGGGCCTAGGTACGAGCAGTACTTC
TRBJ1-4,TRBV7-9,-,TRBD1,CASRLDRGNEKLFF,TGTGCCAGCAGACTTGACAGGGGAAATGAAAAACTGTTTTTT
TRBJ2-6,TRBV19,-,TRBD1,CASSGTGGLSGANVLTF,TGTGCCAGTAGTGGGACAGGGGGCCTCTCTGGGGCCAACGTCCTGACTTTC
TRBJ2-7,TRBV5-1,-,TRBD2,CASSSPGRGEQADEQYF,TGCGCCAGCAGTAGTCCAGGACGGGGGGAGCAGGCCGACGAGCAGTACTTC
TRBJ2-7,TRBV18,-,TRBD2,CASSPSRGTTYEQYF,TGTGCCAGCTCACCCTCGCGGGGGACTACCTACGAGCAGTACTTC
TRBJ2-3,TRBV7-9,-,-,CASNLGVSSTDTQYF,TGTGCCAGCAACTTGGGGGTATCTAGCACAGATACGCAGTATTTT
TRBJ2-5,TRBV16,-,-,CASTFQETQYF,TGTGCCAGCACCTTCCAAGAGACCCAGTACTTC
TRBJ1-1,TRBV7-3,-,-,CASSAEANTEAFF,TGTGCCAGCAGCGCAGAGGCTAACACTGAAGCTTTCTTT
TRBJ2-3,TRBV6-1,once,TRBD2,CASSETSGKDTQYF,TGTGCCAGCAGTGAAACTAGCGGGAAAGATACGCAGTATTTT
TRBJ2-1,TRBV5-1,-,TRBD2,CASSTGRTLYNEQFF,TGCGCCAGCAGCACCGGGAGGACTTTGTACAATGAGCAGTTCTTC
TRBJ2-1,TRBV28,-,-,CASSLAGIEQFF,TGTGCCAGCAGTTTAGCGGGAATTGAGCAGTTCTTC
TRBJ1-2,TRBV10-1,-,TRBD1,CASSEAGQPHGYTF,TGCGCCAGCAGTGAAGCGGGACAGCCTCATGGCTACACCTTC
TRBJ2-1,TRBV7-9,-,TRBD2,CASSRGETSGFDEQFF,TGTGCCAGCAGCCGGGGGGAGACTAGCGGGTTTGATGAGCAGTTCTTC
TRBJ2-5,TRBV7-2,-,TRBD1,CASRADRAGGETQYF,TGTGCCAGCAGGGCGGACAGGGCCGGCGGGGAGACCCAGTACTTC
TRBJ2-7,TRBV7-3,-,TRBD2,CASSPSGSTYEQYF,TGTGCCAGCAGCCCTAGCGGGAGTACATACGAGCAGTACTTC
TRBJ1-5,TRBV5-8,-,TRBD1,CASSYLGQGLYSNQPQHF,TGTGCCAGCAGTTATTTGGGACAGGGATTATATAGCAATCAGCCCCAGCATTTT
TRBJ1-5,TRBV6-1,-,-,CASSDTGTSQPQHF,TGTGCCAGCAGTGATACAGGGACGAGTCAGCCCCAGCATTTT
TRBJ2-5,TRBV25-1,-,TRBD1,CASSPGAGGYETQYF,TGTGCCAGCAGTCCTGGGGCAGGGGGTTATGAGACCCAGTACTTC
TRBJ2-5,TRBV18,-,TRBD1,CASSPGTGRETQYF,TGTGCCAGCTCACCCGGGACAGGGCGGGAGACCCAGTACTTC
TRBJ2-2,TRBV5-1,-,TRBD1,CASSATGGANTGELFF,TGCGCCAGCAGCGCAACAGGGGGCGCGAACACCGGGGAGCTGTTTTTT
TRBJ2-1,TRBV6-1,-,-,CASGLTASSYNEQFF,TGTGCCAGCGGACTGACCGCGAGCTCCTACAATGAGCAGTTCTTC
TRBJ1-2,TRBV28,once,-,CASSPPGAGRANYGYTF,TGTGCCAGCAGTCCTCCTGGAGCCGGGAGAGCTAACTATGGCTACACCTTC
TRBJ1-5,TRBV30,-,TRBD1,CAWSVPGTGGFQPQHF,TGTGCCTGGAGTGTACCTGGGACAGGGGGCTTCCAGCCCCAGCATTTT
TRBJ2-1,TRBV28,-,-,CASSLSRGSGYEQFF,TGTGCCAGCAGTTTATCGCGTGGTTCGGGCTATGAGCAGTTCTTC
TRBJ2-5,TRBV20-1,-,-,CSAPRRETQYF,TGCAGTGCCCCCCGGCGAGAGACCCAGTACTTC
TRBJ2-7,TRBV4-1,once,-,CASSQDVLRGTYEQYF,TGCGCCAGCAGCCAAGATGTCCTCAGGGGTACCTACGAGCAGTACTTC
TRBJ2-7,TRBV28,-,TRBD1,CASKKDRAPYEQYF,TGTGCCAGCAAGAAGGACAGGGCACCATACGAGCAGTACTTC
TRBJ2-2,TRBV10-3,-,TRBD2,CAISVNGRADTGELFF,TGTGCCATCAGTGTAAACGGGAGGGCCGACACCGGGGAGCTGTTTTTT
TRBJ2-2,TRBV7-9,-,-,CASSFDTGELFF,TGTGCCAGCAGCTTTGACACCGGGGAGCTGTTTTTT
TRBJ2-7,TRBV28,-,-,CASSLGGYEQYF,TGTGCCAGCAGTTTAGGAGGGTACGAGCAGTACTTC